This T cell receptor (beta chain) was sequenced during a study of blood T cells in healthy people across ages. Regarding the study as a whole: Those diversity estimates obtained from one million T cells were thought to be underestimates. Compared with aged donors, long-lived donors showed fewer expanded clones, suggesting selection. Strong correlation was found linking TCR beta diversity to naive T cell percentage. In older individuals, TCR beta diversity per million T cells was lower, falling roughly linearly with age.

V lost 2 bases, J lost 3 bases, and 13 bases lay in between. The CDR3 is 14 residues long. Germline CDR1 SQVTM, CDR2 ANQGSEA. Primed by a sample-barcoded 5' primer and a J-beta primer mix, a second PCR proceeded for about 6 to 12 cycles. TCRdb re-called the 5' RACE reads with MiXCR, one entry per CDR3 protein. The sample has over 600,000 distinct CDR3 sequences, approximately 21% seen once. As concerns this clonotype: What it recognizes is unknown.

The receptor was derived from a man in his 70s in good health. The genes are TRBV29-1 and TRBJ2-5; D is undetermined. Sequencing input: blood. Here the CDR3 reads CSVERSQAKETQYF. CDR3 nucleotides: TGCAGCGTTGAACGGAGTCAGGCGAAAGAGACCCAGTACTTC.